This TCR beta chain appears in the sequencing data of a study of cytomegalovirus exposure and HLA in healthy donors (dated by TCRdb to about 2017). Regarding the complete study: An earlier analysis of 550 to 700 of the donors reported more than 250 Gb of sequence data and more than 90 million unique TCR beta sequences from about 200 million T cells. To predict cytomegalovirus infection status, the study brought together high-throughput TCR immunosequencing, statistical association of individual TCRs with disease status, and machine learning. Roughly 300 gigabases of sequencing data and around 80 million unique TCR sequences made up an early release that covered 640 HLA-typed donors. Donor age, sex, ethnicity and CMV serostatus were collected together with the repertoire data. Because of strong linkage in the cohort, a few DR-DQ haplotypes were treated as single units for association and clustering. In a later analysis, previously published TCR beta repertoires from some 640 donors were re-analyzed and high-resolution HLA genotyping was added so that TCR occurrence patterns could be studied. The study aimed to test whether signatures of past pathogen exposure could be identified by cataloging public T cell receptors. The T cell repertoires of 666 subjects were profiled by immunosequencing and related to cytomegalovirus serostatus. Along with the approximately 700-subject first cohort, a separate validation cohort of more than 90 different subjects was used. Among about 410 genotyped donors of the cohort, an average of around 250,000 unique TCR beta nucleotide sequences was sequenced per donor, of which 15% to 20% were non-productive. A later genetic analysis used genome-wide SNP genotypes for about 65% of the roughly 670 donors, treating that subset as a discovery cohort. Class I and class II HLA loci were covered by the typing at four-digit resolution. In an earlier analysis of 500 to 650 of the donors, high-throughput TCR beta sequencing was used to judge whether each TCR beta V gene segment behaved as functional or pseudogenic. Of the roughly 400 genotyped donors, 81% were placed in the genetic ancestry cluster associated with self-reported Caucasian donors. Every discovery cohort repertoire had been produced on one sequencing platform. Rather than using new phenotypic data, the later analysis identified candidate immune exposures from TCR beta sequences and from how often those sequences occurred across donors. Typing coverage varied by locus: roughly 620-640 donors for A, B, C, DRB1 and DQB1; approximately 500 for DQA1; more than 600 for DPA1; approximately 490 for DPB1. Findings and caveats that apply to the study as a whole: The sequencing pipeline was judged likely to have produced a cluster of highly shared sequence variants as a technical artifact. In a later genetic analysis, a missense DCLRE1C variant was associated with V-gene and J-gene trimming of TCR beta chains, and the association was replicated in an independent cohort. Because counts were too low, some 16 rarely observed V segments, including chromosome 9 orphons, were excluded from the earlier analysis of some 590 of the donors. When HLA alleles, especially DR and DQ, strongly co-occurred, TCR associations were difficult to assign to individual alleles. Some IMGT-functional V segments, including TRBV6-2 and TRBV6-3, could not be distinguished by the 87-base-pair reads and were therefore excluded. According to a later analysis, parvovirus B19, influenza, CMV and Epstein-Barr virus appeared linked to several top co-occurrence clusters. A later genetic analysis reported fewer N-insertions in productive TCRs among donors in an Asian-associated ancestry cluster than the roughly 700-donor mean. In vitro tests confirmed that a few of the cytomegalovirus-associated TCR beta chains recognize cytomegalovirus antigens. In an earlier analysis of over 550 of the donors, most TCR beta V segments were observed in productive rearrangements about 87% or about 30% of the time, broadly matching IMGT annotations. A later analysis found that most CMV-associated TCR beta chains appeared HLA-restricted, with HLA associations seemingly driven largely by CMV exposure. Immune exposure information for the cohort was limited to CMV serostatus. In this cohort, only TCR beta chains were sequenced, and detectable features were limited by the absence of alpha or paired-chain data. A further reported finding was that TCR beta sequences accurately predicted the HLA-A and HLA-B alleles for most subjects in the first cohort. The authors suggested that the approach could potentially be generalized to other disease states and immunological phenotypes. Because HLA typing was unavailable for some donors at each locus, only the typed subset was used in association tests. Correlated functional status among segregating V segments might be attributable to linkage disequilibrium, but an unknown experimental factor could not be ruled out. In both the original and validation cohorts, the classifier was reported to diagnose cytomegalovirus status with high specificity and sensitivity. Most TCR sequences were seen in very few donors, while some public TCRs were found in many individuals. A total of about 150 TCR beta chains were listed by the study as associated with cytomegalovirus. Sequencing depth was assumed to be roughly uniform across donors in the presence/absence analyses, though that assumption may not hold. At a false discovery rate of 0.05, a later analysis linked about 17,000 TCR beta sequences to specific HLA alleles. A later analysis found that TCR association rates varied across HLA loci, with DRB1 alleles showing the most associated TCRs and HLA-C alleles the fewest. Compared with equally common non-associated chains, HLA-associated TCR beta chains in a later analysis were more clonally expanded and had lower generation probabilities.

Details on this clone: It has no known antigen specificity. The record has no base qualities; no much larger clone is one base away.

Receptor libraries were prepared by the immunoSEQ multiplex PCR assay. For the multiplex PCR, a mixture combining 60 forward primers for TCR Vbeta segments and 13 reverse primers for TCR Jbeta segments was used. A multiplex PCR assay on genomic DNA amplified the CDR3 region of rearranged TCR beta genes. The Illumina HiSeq System was used to sequence the amplified TCR beta libraries as 87-base-pair reads. The authors' pipeline ran thus. Across the 670 or so repertoires, a later analysis counted approximately 83 million unique TCR beta chains, roughly 11 million of which were shared by at least two donors. Raw reads were error-corrected and collapsed into unique sequences with a nearest-neighbor algorithm that merged closely related sequences to remove PCR and sequencing errors. CDR3 sequences were aligned to IMGT reference sequences to assign V, D and J gene segments. For a sequence to be retained, at least a six-nucleotide match to both a V gene segment and a J gene segment was required. Rearrangements were classified as productive when the CDR3 lacked stop codons and remained in frame with V and J, and all other rearrangements were classified as non-productive. CDR3 was defined by IMGT convention, running from the second conserved V-encoded cysteine to the conserved J-encoded phenylalanine. In an earlier analysis of more than 550 of the donors, sequences lacking an unambiguous match to a single V gene segment were excluded. An earlier analysis of around 600 of the donors classified V segments as functional when productive rearrangements were above 56.7% and as segregating when the standard deviation between donors was above 5%. A statistical classification framework was built for diagnosing cytomegalovirus status from the catalog of TCR beta chain sequences. A later analysis assigned V and J genes by comparing TCR nucleotide sequences with IMGT/GENE-DB human TR gene sequences. The TCRdist pipeline was used in a later analysis to assign CDR3 sequences and most-parsimonious VDJ recombination scenarios. In a later analysis, each TCR beta chain was defined by its CDR3 amino acid sequence together with its V-gene family, and reads without a unique V-gene family were excluded. A later analysis removed roughly 590 highly shared, low-generation-probability nucleotide sequences to deal with suspected cross-contamination and a sequencing artifact. In a later analysis, a clonal expansion index was calculated for each public chain from normalized within-repertoire ranks of inferred template counts. In a later analysis, generation probabilities were computed with a VDJ recombination model fitted to out-of-frame rearrangements, and the resulting probabilities were checked against IGoR. In a later analysis, hypergeometric tests were used to score TCR-TCR, TCR-HLA and TCR-CMV co-occurrence, with a repertoire-size bias correction applied to TCR pairs. False discovery rates were estimated in a later analysis by permuting HLA or CMV assignments 20 times. A later analysis grouped co-occurring TCRs with DBSCAN, adding TCRdist sequence similarity when clustering within HLA-allele-positive subsets. Repertoires with fewer than 30,000 or more than 120,000 public chains were left out of co-occurrence clustering, as were about 5 repertoires with anomalous nucleotide sharing. TCRdb's version of the immuneACCESS table is confined to in-frame rearrangements and falls short of the full clone set. An unresolved V gene accounts for under half of the shortfall where checked; the remainder is of unknown origin. The V and J calls and clone size come from that table; D and trimming were worked out from the DNA. This sample lists around 130,000 clones; around 70% were detected once. Jointly, the top ten make up approximately 2.6% of the sample.

The cohort consisted of 600 to 700 healthy bone marrow donors. At the time of sampling, all cohort members were nominally healthy, though unrecorded immune exposures were likely present. CMV serostatus was positive for more than 250 and negative for about half of the roughly 700 cohort members, and was not recorded for this donor. A peripheral blood sample was collected from each donor, and TCR beta sequencing was performed on peripheral blood mononuclear cells. Genomic DNA was extracted from the blood cell samples with the Qiagen DNeasy Blood Extraction Kit. Spanning cysteine to phenylalanine, the CDR3 consists of 13 amino acids. This entry keeps only the CDR3 DNA: 39 bases, framed from base 1. The germline ends are 11 bases apart after V is trimmed by 3 bases and J by 5 bases. Reading the germline V gene gives CDR1 SGDLS and CDR2 YYNGEE.

The sequence is built from TRBV9 and TRBJ1-1; the D gene is not confidently resolved. The sample consisted of PBMCs. This TCR was recovered from a human donor in good health. The encoded CDR3 is CASSGHPGTEAFF. The nucleotide sequence reads TGTGCCAGCAGCGGCCACCCGGGAACTGAAGCTTTCTTT.